The 22 T cell receptor beta chains below were found in one sample sequenced in a study of cytomegalovirus exposure and HLA in healthy donors. The primer mix had 60 Vbeta and 13 Jbeta primers. The protocol was immunoSEQ multiplex PCR, while the TCRdb copy is restricted to in-frame clones and leaves out a portion. In the table there are 40,000 to 60,000 clones, around 70% of which are singletons. The sample taken for sequencing was PBMCs. These TCRs come from a woman aged 50 to 65 in good health and CMV-seronegative.

This clone is a singleton in its sample. The V and J genes are TRBV15 and TRBJ1-3; possibly TRBD1 for D (6 bases). Germline V CDR1 and CDR2: LNHNV, YYDKDF (reference sequence). CDR3 size: 24 residues. With 0 bases removed from V and 0 bases from J, the gap between germline ends came to 33 bases. CDR3 loop: CATSRDHFGGGAGALDASGNTIYF. The CDR3 bases are TGTGCCACCAGCAGAGATCACTTTGGGGGAGGGGCGGGGGCGCTCGACGCCTCTGGAAACACCATATATTTT.

This rearrangement joins TRBV30 to TRBJ2-3; D perhaps matches TRBD2 (6 bases). Per germline, CDR1 GTSNPN and CDR2 SVGIG (reference sequence). Trimming left V 5 bases short and J 6 bases short, with 18 bases between. The CDR3 spans 14 residues. This chain's CDR3 is CAWATSGAPDTQYF. Here the CDR3 DNA reads TGTGCCTGGGCCACGTCGGGAGCCCCCGATACGCAGTATTTT.

This clone has a handful of counts. This rearrangement joins TRBV4-3 to TRBJ2-3; 8 nucleotides agree with TRBD1. Germline V gene data show CDR1 as LGHNA and CDR2 as YSLEER. The CDR3 covers 15 residues. Trimming removed 4 bases from V and 2 bases from J; junction bases left unmatched: 5. In DNA form, the CDR3 reads TGCGCCAGCAGCCGGGGACAGGCTAACACAGATACGCAGTATTTT. Its protein product is CASSRGQANTDTQYF.

This chain uses TRBV30 with TRBJ1-1, with D hard to call. V lost 0 bases to trimming and J lost 5 bases, with 10 bases between them. Germline loops: CDR1 GTSNPN, CDR2 SVGIG (reference sequence). There are 13 residues in the CDR3. The CDR3 sequence: CAWSVGWRTEAFF. The CDR3 DNA follows: TGTGCCTGGAGTGTCGGGTGGAGGACTGAAGCTTTCTTT.

V and J are TRBV6-6 and TRBJ2-5, with D perhaps matching TRBD2 (5 bases). Trimming pared 5 bases from V and 9 bases from J, leaving 19 bases between. The length of the CDR3 is 14 residues. Per the germline V gene, CDR1 is MNHNY and CDR2 is SVGAGI (reference sequence). CDR3 amino acids: CASSSSGQGIAQYF. The CDR3 DNA sequence: TGTGCCAGCAGTAGCAGCGGTCAAGGAATCGCCCAGTACTTC.

This chain links TRBV13 with TRBJ2-7; D perhaps matches TRBD2 (6 bases). V lost 7 bases to trimming and J lost 4 bases, with 23 bases between them. Per germline, CDR1 PRHDT and CDR2 FYEKMQ (reference sequence). The CDR3 contains 16 residues. This chain's CDR3 is CASTLRGGEWMYEQYF. For the CDR3, the DNA is TGTGCCAGCACCCTTCGGGGCGGGGAGTGGATGTACGAGCAGTACTTC.

The gene calls are TRBV7-8 and TRBJ2-7; D is perhaps TRBD1 (5 bases). The germline CDR1 and CDR2 sequences are SGHVS and FQNEAQ. V lost 4 bases, J lost 2 bases, and 21 bases lay in between. The CDR3 runs 17 residues. CDR3 loop: CASSSAQIPTGPYEQYF. For the CDR3, the DNA is TGTGCCAGCAGCTCCGCCCAGATTCCAACAGGACCCTACGAGCAGTACTTC. Complete variable domain (other parts from reference TRBV7-8 and TRBJ2-7): GAGVSQSPRYKVAKRGQDVALRCDPISGHVSLFWYQQALGQGPEFLTYFQNEAQLDKSGLPSDRFFAERPEGSVSTLKIQRTQQEDSAVYLCASSSAQIPTGPYEQYFGPGTRLTVT.

This clone was seen a handful of times. V usage is TRBV7-9 and J usage is TRBJ1-2, with 7 bases fitting TRBD1. Germline loops: CDR1 SEHNR, CDR2 FQNEAQ (reference sequence). V dropped 5 bases and J dropped 6; count of bases not matched to a gene: 6. CDR3 length: 13 amino acids. CDR3 DNA sequence: TGTGCCAGCAGCCCGACAGGGTCCCATGGCTACACCTTC. It specifies CASSPTGSHGYTF. Together with reference TRBV7-9 and TRBJ1-2, the CDR3 gives the full variable domain: DTGVSQNPRHKITKRGQNVTFRCDPISEHNRLYWYRQTLGQGPEFLTYFQNEAQLEKSRLLSDRFSAERPKGSFSTLEIQRTEQGDSAMYLCASSPTGSHGYTFGSGTRLTVV.

The chain recombines TRBV10-3 with TRBJ2-7; 10 bases fit TRBD1. V dropped 0 bases and J dropped 2; count of bases not matched to a gene: 4. CDR1 and CDR2 (germline): ENHRY, SYGVKD. CDR3 length: 16 residues. The CDR3 sequence: CAISESSGTGAYEQYF. Written as DNA, the CDR3 is TGTGCCATCAGTGAGTCGTCCGGGACAGGGGCCTACGAGCAGTACTTC.

This clone turned up a few times. CDR3 sequence reads: CSVVPGTGTEAFF. The CDR3 nucleotides read TGCAGCGTTGTTCCCGGGACAGGAACTGAAGCTTTCTTT. The V gene is TRBV29-1, the J gene TRBJ1-1, with 8 bases matching TRBD1. Trimming took 4 bases from V and 5 from J; bases not matched to a gene: 6. The CDR3 is 13 residues long. CDR1 and CDR2 from the germline V gene are SQVTM and ANQGSEA. Using reference TRBV29-1 and TRBJ1-1 for the parts outside the CDR3, the full variable domain is SAVISQKPSRDICQRGTSLTIQCQVDSQVTMMFWYRQQPGQSLTLIATANQGSEATYESGFVIDKFPISRPNLTFSTLTVSNMSPEDSSIYLCSVVPGTGTEAFFGQGTRLTVV.

This clone was seen just once. The CDR3 DNA reads as TGCGCCAGCAGCCAAGAGGGGACTAGCGAGAACAATGAGCAGTTCTTC. Translation: CASSQEGTSENNEQFF. The chain couples TRBV4-1 to TRBJ2-1; 10 bases map to TRBD2. CDR3 size: 16 residues. The germline V gene has CDR1 MGHRA and CDR2 YSYEKL. V shed 0 bases and J 5 bases; nucleotides not matched to a gene: 4.

The chain joins TRBV6-1 to TRBJ1-4, with a weak D call TRBD1 (5 bases). The CDR3 is made up of 15 amino acids. Deletions cut 1 base from V and 8 bases from J, with 14 bases between. Germline CDR1 and CDR2: MNHNS and SASEGT. The CDR3 region is CASSEEGGQGEKLFF. The CDR3 bases are TGTGCCAGCAGTGAAGAAGGCGGACAAGGGGAAAAACTGTTTTTT.

This clone was seen a few times. The chain carries TRBV6-1 and TRBJ2-3; TRBD1 matches at 7 bases. V gave up 3 bases and J gave up 2 bases; unmatched junction bases: 14. This CDR3 spans 18 amino acids. Germline CDR1 reads MNHNS; CDR2 reads SASEGT. The DNA of the CDR3 is TGTGCCAGCAGTGAGAGACAGGGTGCCAACCAACTCACAGATACGCAGTATTTT. Amino acids: CASSERQGANQLTDTQYF.

This clone was picked up a small number of times. CDR3 sequence: CASSLARSSGNTIYF. The CDR3 DNA is TGTGCCAGCAGCTTGGCGAGGAGCTCTGGAAACACCATATATTTT. This sequence joins TRBV5-8 and TRBJ1-3; D not certain. Trimming pared 0 bases from V and 0 bases from J, leaving 7 bases between. This CDR3 comprises 15 residues. From germline, CDR1 is SGHTS and CDR2 YDEGEE.

The V call is TRBV28, the J call TRBJ1-1, with D uncertain. Trimming removed 8 bases at V and 0 bases at J, with 16 bases between. CDR3 size: 15 residues. The V gene's germline CDR1 is MDHEN and CDR2 SYDVKM. In nucleotides, the CDR3 is TGTGCCAGCCTCCCGGGAACACACCTGAACACTGAAGCTTTCTTT. It translates to CASLPGTHLNTEAFF.

This sequence joins TRBV5-1 and TRBJ2-7; D is unclear. Germline-derived CDR1 and CDR2 are SGHRS and YFSETQ. Between the trimmed V and J ends, which lost 3 bases and 4 bases, there was a span of 8 bases. This CDR3 has 12 residues. CDR3 DNA sequence: TGCGCCAGCAGCTCCGACTTATACGAGCAGTACTTC. Protein: CASSSDLYEQYF.

The chain is built from TRBV6-5 and TRBJ1-4; 9 nucleotides align to TRBD1. The CDR3 consists of 15 residues. Per the germline V gene, CDR1 is MNHEY and CDR2 is SVGAGI. After removal of 6 bases from V and 2 bases from J, the junction contained 4 bases not matched to a gene. CDR3 sequence reads: CASSSGQGTNEKLFF. For the CDR3, the DNA is TGTGCCAGCAGCTCCGGACAGGGGACTAATGAAAAACTGTTTTTT.

This chain connects TRBV2 to TRBJ1-2; D is unclear. This CDR3 contains 13 residues. V lost 8 bases and J lost 1, with 11 bases in between. Germline-derived CDR1 and CDR2 are SNHLY and FYNNEI. The CDR3 reads CASFGEVNYGYTF. As DNA, the CDR3 is TGTGCCAGCTTCGGGGAGGTTAACTATGGCTACACCTTC.

CDR3 in amino acids: CASSVQQMDNTQYF. The CDR3 DNA sequence: TGTGCCAGCAGCGTCCAACAGATGGATAATACGCAGTATTTT. The V gene is TRBV9, the J gene TRBJ2-3; D gene unclear. Between the trimmed V and J ends, which lost 2 bases and 7 bases, there was a span of 14 bases. The CDR3 is made up of 14 amino acids. Germline V CDR1 and CDR2: SGDLS, YYNGEE. The whole variable domain, remainder taken from reference TRBV9 and TRBJ2-3, is DSGVTQTPKHLITATGQRVTLRCSPRSGDLSVYWYQQSLDQGLQFLIQYYNGEERAKGNILERFSAQQFPDLHSELNLSSLELGDSALYFCASSVQQMDNTQYFGPGTRLTVL.

The rearrangement links TRBV30 to TRBJ1-1; 8 nucleotides line up with TRBD1. From germline, CDR1 is GTSNPN and CDR2 SVGIG (reference sequence). The CDR3 has 13 amino acids. V lost 4 bases to trimming and J lost 3 bases; unmatched junction nucleotides: 4. The chain's CDR3 is CAWTRQGYTEAFF. DNA for the CDR3: TGTGCCTGGACCCGACAGGGGTACACTGAAGCTTTCTTT.

V usage is TRBV4-1 and J usage is TRBJ2-4; D is undetermined. The V and J ends lost 0 bases and 9 bases respectively, with 9 bases between them. Per the germline V gene, CDR1 is MGHRA and CDR2 is YSYEKL. This CDR3 is 13 amino acids long. The CDR3 spells CASSQDLESIQYF. The CDR3 DNA sequence: TGCGCCAGCAGCCAAGATCTCGAGAGCATTCAGTACTTC.

The chain recombines TRBV10-2 with TRBJ1-2; a possible D gene is TRBD1 (6 bases). The CDR3 totals 12 residues. Germline V gene data show CDR1 as WSHSY and CDR2 as SAAADI. V lost 5 bases to trimming and J lost 8 bases, with 12 bases between them. For the CDR3, the DNA is TGCGCCAGCAGTACAGGGCAAGGAGGCTACACCTTC. Translated: CASSTGQGGYTF.